Described below is a single TCR beta chain sequence and its context. This specimen comes from a study of blood T cell repertoires in COVID-19. Whole-study context: Whether acute or convalescent, the COVID-19 samples came from the United States, Italy and Spain.

Participant age was roughly 18 to 90 years, and participants resided in fewer than 25 US areas. Cohort allocation depended upon clinical history that participants reported. Method: immunoSEQ multiplex PCR; TCRdb's copy keeps in-frame clones and lacks some. The table includes more than 250,000 clones, around 91% detected once. The receptor was isolated from a woman under 30 with acute COVID-19. Sequences were obtained from PBMCs or T cells enriched from blood (not recorded which).

In nucleotides, the CDR3 is TGTGCCAGCAGCTTAGGGGACAGCTACTACAATGAGCAGTTCTTC. Its translation: CASSLGDSYYNEQFF. This chain connects TRBV7-9 to TRBJ2-1; TRBD1 matches at 7 bases. Germline V gene data show CDR1 as SEHNR and CDR2 as FQNEAQ (reference sequence). After removal of 1 base from V and 3 bases from J, the junction contained 3 bases not matched to a gene. CDR3 length equals 15 residues.